The T cell receptor beta chain under discussion was sequenced for a study of blood T cell repertoires in COVID-19. The overall study: The United States, Italy and Spain provided the acute and convalescent COVID-19 samples. PBMCs, B-cell-depleted T cells, or T cells provided the cDNA or gDNA that made up the material.

As handled by the study authors: Amplification from reference gene primers served as the basis for estimated nucleated cell counts. The repertoire was sequenced with immunoSEQ multiplex PCR; TCRdb's copy has only in-frame clones and lacks some. V, J and clone size derive from that table, while D and trimming were established from the DNA sequence. In the table there are approximately 140,000 clones, roughly 79% of which are singletons. V lost 3 bases to trimming and J lost 8 bases; unmatched junction nucleotides: 8. CDR3 length: 14 amino acids. The germline CDR1 and CDR2 sequences are SGHRS and YFSETQ.

The source is a human donor with acute or convalescent COVID-19. The donor label of this sample is uncertain. The chain has TRBV5-1 and TRBJ1-2; 9 bases fit TRBD1. The sequenced sample was peripheral blood. The CDR3 is CASSWGQGTIGYTF. The CDR3 DNA follows: TGCGCCAGCAGCTGGGGACAGGGAACTATCGGCTACACCTTC.